Listed here are 24 T cell receptor beta chains from one sample, sequenced in a study of T cells after yellow fever vaccination. TCRdb called the 5' RACE reads again in MiXCR, with one record for every CDR3 protein. Here the sample spans around 500,000 distinct CDR3 sequences, just over 20% being singletons. The specimen comprised PBMCs, sampled about 20 days after the first yellow fever vaccination. The receptors originated from a man aged 18 to 35 who received the YFV17D yellow fever vaccine.

The chain carries TRBV19 and TRBJ2-7, with a weak D call TRBD2 (6 bases). Germline values: CDR1 LNHDA, CDR2 SQIVND (reference sequence). The CDR3 loop spans 15 amino acids. Trimming removed 6 bases from V and 1 base from J, with 16 bases in between. Here the CDR3 DNA reads TGTGCCAGTAGCTGGACACGGGACTCATCCTACGAGCAGTACTTC. Translated, it gives CASSWTRDSSYEQYF.

This clonotype was detected many times. V and J are TRBV3-1 and TRBJ1-2; D is unclear. This CDR3 has 14 amino acids. The germline V gene encodes CDR1 LGHDT and CDR2 YNNKEL (reference sequence). V lost 3 bases and J lost 7, with 15 bases in between. The DNA for the CDR3 is TGTGCCAGCAGCCATTCCTGGGATGACGTTGGCTACACCTTC. As protein: CASSHSWDDVGYTF.

The table lists this clonotype with many counts. V usage is TRBV20-1 and J usage is TRBJ2-2; TRBD1 is a possible D gene (6 bases). The CDR3 totals 17 residues. CDR1 is DFQATT, CDR2 SNEGSKA, per germline (reference sequence). V dropped 3 bases and J dropped 6 bases, with 23 bases sitting between them. CDR3 DNA sequence: TGCAGTGCTAGGGGCGTTCTCAGGGGCAATTCAGCCGGGGAGCTGTTTTTT. Translation: CSARGVLRGNSAGELFF.

The rearrangement uses TRBV6-1 and TRBJ1-4; no clear D gene. The length of the CDR3 is 14 residues. The ends were cut back, 6 bases at V and 5 bases at J, with 13 bases in the middle. Per germline, CDR1 MNHNS and CDR2 SASEGT. The CDR3: CASSPDYGNEKLFF. The CDR3 region has the DNA TGTGCCAGCAGCCCCGACTATGGAAATGAAAAACTGTTTTTT.

This clonotype appeared many times. The chain joins TRBV4-2 to TRBJ1-2; no firm D call. The CDR3 spans 14 residues. Trimming removed 0 bases at V and 0 bases at J, with 5 bases between. Germline loops: CDR1 LGHNA, CDR2 YNFKEQ. The CDR3 nucleotides are TGTGCCAGCAGCCAAGAGGGGTCTAACTATGGCTACACCTTC. Amino acid sequence: CASSQEGSNYGYTF.

The gene calls are TRBV4-2 and TRBJ2-3; TRBD2 matches 10 bases. Trimming at V came to 2 bases and at J to 4 bases, leaving 3 bases not matched to a gene. The CDR3 is made up of 15 amino acids. The germline gives CDR1 LGHNA, CDR2 YNFKEQ. The CDR3 sequence: CASSQRTSGPDTQYF. The CDR3 nucleotides are TGTGCCAGCAGCCAACGGACTAGCGGACCAGATACGCAGTATTTT.

This clonotype was seen at least ten times. J is TRBJ2-3 and V is TRBV5-1; TRBD1 might be the D (6 bases). This CDR3 spans 16 amino acids. From germline, CDR1 is SGHRS and CDR2 YFSETQ. The ends were cut back, 5 bases at V and 0 bases at J, with 16 bases in the middle. CDR3 bases: TGCGCCAGCAGAGGACAGATCTTCTCTAGCACAGATACGCAGTATTTT. Amino acid sequence: CASRGQIFSSTDTQYF.

This clonotype was detected many times. The rearrangement links TRBV7-6 to TRBJ1-1; no clear D gene. Trimming shortened V by 1 base and J by 4 bases, and 7 bases separated the two germline ends. This CDR3 spans 13 amino acids. CDR1 and CDR2 (germline): SGHVS, FNYEAQ. CDR3 residues: CASSLGESTEAFF. In DNA form, the CDR3 reads TGTGCCAGCAGCTTAGGAGAAAGCACTGAAGCTTTCTTT.

The rearrangement links TRBV7-6 to TRBJ1-3; D gene uncertain. The V end was cut by 1 base, the J end by 3 bases, with 4 bases between. From germline, CDR1 is SGHVS and CDR2 FNYEAQ. The CDR3 covers 13 residues. The DNA of the CDR3 is TGTGCCAGCAGCTTAGAGCATGGAAACACCATATATTTT. Protein sequence: CASSLEHGNTIYF.

The chain recombines TRBV5-4 with TRBJ2-7; the D gene could be TRBD1 or TRBD2 (5 bases each). Germline V gene sequence: CDR1 SGHNT, CDR2 YYREEE (reference sequence). Trimming shortened V by 4 bases and J by 1 base, and 12 bases separated the two germline ends. CDR3 length: 14 residues. This chain's CDR3 is CASSQGGGSYEQYF. DNA of the CDR3: TGTGCCAGCAGCCAAGGTGGGGGATCCTACGAGCAGTACTTC.

The V gene is TRBV5-6, the J gene TRBJ2-3, with D possibly matching TRBD2 (6 bases). Deletions cut 5 bases from V and 3 bases from J, with 13 bases between. Germline V lookup: CDR1 SGHDT, CDR2 YYEEEE. There are 14 residues in the CDR3. This chain's CDR3 is CASSRGTRTDTQYF. Here the CDR3 DNA reads TGTGCCAGCAGTCGGGGGACCCGGACAGATACGCAGTATTTT. The full variable domain, in which reference TRBV5-6 and TRBJ2-3 provide the parts outside the CDR3, is DAGVTQSPTHLIKTRGQQVTLRCSPKSGHDTVSWYQQALGQGPQFIFQYYEEEERQRGNFPDRFSGHQFPNYSSELNVNALLLGDSALYLCASSRGTRTDTQYFGPGTRLTVL.

This clonotype was recorded a few times. V gene TRBV10-3 combines with J gene TRBJ2-3; D is unresolved. Deletions cut 0 bases from V and 2 bases from J, with 9 bases between. There are 15 residues in the CDR3. Per the germline V gene, CDR1 is ENHRY and CDR2 is SYGVKD. This chain's CDR3 is CAISESILPTDTQYF. In DNA, the CDR3 is TGTGCCATCAGTGAGTCGATACTTCCCACAGATACGCAGTATTTT.

This clonotype was counted ten times or more. The chain uses TRBV2 and TRBJ2-6; TRBD1 aligns across 9 bases. The V gene end was trimmed by 4 bases and the J gene end by 2 bases; junction bases not matched to a gene: 0. Germline-derived CDR1 and CDR2 are SNHLY and FYNNEI. The CDR3 covers 15 residues. CDR3 sequence reads: CASSGDRAGANVLTF. DNA of the CDR3: TGTGCCAGCAGTGGGGACAGGGCTGGGGCCAACGTCCTGACTTTC.

V is TRBV18 and J is TRBJ2-1, with TRBD2 matching over 10 bases. Germline lookup yields CDR1 KGHSH and CDR2 LQKENI. The CDR3 is 15 amino acids. V dropped 9 bases and J dropped 4; count of bases not matched to a gene: 9. This chain's CDR3 is CASSWATSGYNEQFF. The DNA for the CDR3 is TGTGCCAGTTCTTGGGCGACTAGCGGGTACAATGAGCAGTTCTTC.

The V call is TRBV11-2, the J call TRBJ2-3; D not certain. Trimming removed 5 bases at V and 4 bases at J, with 16 bases between. This CDR3 has 15 residues. Germline V gives CDR1 SGHAT, CDR2 FQNNGV. This CDR3 is CASSQRTLPADTQYF. CDR3 DNA: TGTGCCAGCAGCCAACGGACCCTTCCAGCAGATACGCAGTATTTT.

The J gene is TRBJ2-3, the V gene TRBV4-1, with TRBD1 as a possible D gene (5 bases). V was pared by 3 bases and J by 0 bases, with 13 bases between. This CDR3 is 16 amino acids long. Germline CDR1 and CDR2: MGHRA and YSYEKL. This CDR3 reads CASSHRRGTSTDTQYF. The CDR3 DNA is TGCGCCAGCAGCCACCGAAGGGGCACTAGCACAGATACGCAGTATTTT.

The chain uses TRBV11-1 and TRBJ1-2; possible D gene TRBD1, 5 bases. The CDR3 sequence is 18 residues long. Trimming cost V 2 bases and J 5 bases, with 24 bases left between them. Germline V lookup: CDR1 SGHAT, CDR2 FQDESV (reference sequence). The CDR3 loop reads CASSLIRPAVQTVYGYTF. The CDR3 DNA follows: TGTGCCAGCAGCTTAATTAGGCCGGCCGTACAGACAGTTTATGGCTACACCTTC.

The genes are TRBV18 and TRBJ2-2; D ambiguous. The V gene lost 3 bases and the J gene lost 0 bases, with 11 bases spanning the gap. Germline CDR1 KGHSH, CDR2 LQKENI. The CDR3 extends over 16 amino acids. This CDR3 is CASSPVMGSNTGELFF. The CDR3 coding sequence is TGTGCCAGCTCACCCGTTATGGGCTCGAACACCGGGGAGCTGTTTTTT.

This clonotype appeared a few times. The chain joins TRBV4-2 to TRBJ2-2, with TRBD2 as a possible D gene (6 bases). Trimming pared 1 base from V and 0 bases from J, leaving 9 bases between. The CDR3 is made up of 16 amino acids. Germline assignment: CDR1 LGHNA and CDR2 YNFKEQ. The CDR3 DNA follows: TGTGCCAGCAGCCAAGCCGGGACTTCGAACACCGGGGAGCTGTTTTTT. Protein: CASSQAGTSNTGELFF.

This clonotype was picked up many times. The chain joins TRBV12-3 or TRBV12-4 to TRBJ2-2, with a possible D match to TRBD2 (6 bases). With 8 bases removed from V and 4 bases from J, the gap between germline ends came to 14 bases. There are 14 residues in the CDR3. CDR3 nucleotides: TGTGCCAGCCAGGAGGGAATGAGCACCGGGGAGCTGTTTTTT. Translation: CASQEGMSTGELFF.

This clonotype was seen more than once but under ten times. J is TRBJ1-3 and V is TRBV9; perhaps TRBD1 as D (5 bases). Trimming took 4 bases from V and 0 from J, leaving 11 bases between them. This CDR3 has 15 residues. The V gene's germline CDR1 is SGDLS and CDR2 YYNGEE. CDR3 amino acids: CASSPGSFSGNTIYF. The CDR3 nucleotides are TGTGCCAGCAGCCCAGGGAGTTTCTCTGGAAACACCATATATTTT.

The chain combines TRBV12-3 or TRBV12-4 with TRBJ2-1, with 8 bases lining up with TRBD2. The V gene end was trimmed by 5 bases and the J gene end by 2 bases; junction bases not matched to a gene: 11. CDR3 length: 17 amino acids. The CDR3, as DNA: TGTGCCAGCAGTGGACGGGGGGGCGGTCTTACCTACAATGAGCAGTTCTTC. This codes for CASSGRGGGLTYNEQFF.

This clonotype was observed a few times. This rearrangement joins TRBV6-4 to TRBJ2-3, with 8 nucleotides matching TRBD2. Germline CDR1 and CDR2: MRHNA and SNTAGT. The V segment lost 3 bases and the J segment 4 bases; nucleotides outside the gene matches: 6. The length of the CDR3 is 15 residues. The CDR3 sequence: CASSDGAGASDTQYF. Here the CDR3 DNA reads TGTGCCAGCAGTGATGGAGCGGGGGCTTCAGATACGCAGTATTTT.

The chain employs TRBV20-1 and TRBJ2-5; D is uncertain. V dropped 3 bases and J dropped 4 bases, with 6 bases sitting between them. The CDR3 extends over 11 amino acids. Germline lookup yields CDR1 DFQATT and CDR2 SNEGSKA (reference sequence). The CDR3: CSASWRETQYF. The CDR3 region has the DNA TGCAGTGCTAGTTGGCGAGAGACCCAGTACTTC.